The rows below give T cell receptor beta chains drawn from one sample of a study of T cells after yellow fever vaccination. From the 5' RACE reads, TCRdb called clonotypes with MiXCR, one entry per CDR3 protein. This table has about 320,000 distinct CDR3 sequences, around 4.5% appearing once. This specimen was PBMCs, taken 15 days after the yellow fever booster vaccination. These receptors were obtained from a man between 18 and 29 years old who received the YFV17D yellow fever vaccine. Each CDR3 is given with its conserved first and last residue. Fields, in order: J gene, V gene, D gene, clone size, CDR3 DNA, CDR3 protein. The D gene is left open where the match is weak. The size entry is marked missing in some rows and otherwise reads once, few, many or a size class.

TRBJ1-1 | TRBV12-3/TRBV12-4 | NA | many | TGTGCCAGCAGTGCCCAGGTAGCTTTCTTT | CASSAQVAFF
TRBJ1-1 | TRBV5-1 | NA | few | TGCGCCAGCAGCTTGGGGGGACACAAAGGCACTGAAGCTTTCTTT | CASSLGGHKGTEAFF
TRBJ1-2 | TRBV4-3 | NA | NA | TGCGCCAGCAGCCAAGAGAGGAGAGGGATCTATGGCTACACCTTC | CASSQERRGIYGYTF
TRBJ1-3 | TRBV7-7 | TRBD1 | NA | TGTGCTAGCAGCGAGGGACAGGGCGCTGGAAACACCATATATTTT | CASSEGQGAGNTIYF
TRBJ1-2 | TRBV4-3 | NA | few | TGCGCCAGCAGCCAAGATTACCGGGGTTCCTATGGCTACACCTTC | CASSQDYRGSYGYTF
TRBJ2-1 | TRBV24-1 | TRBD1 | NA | TGTGCGACCAGTGATCCGGGACAGGGGAACAATGAGCAGTTGTTC | CATSDPGQGNNEQLF
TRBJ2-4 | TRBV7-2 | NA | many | TGTGCCAGCCAAAATACCGGGCCCGTGGACATTCAGTACTTC | CASQNTGPVDIQYF
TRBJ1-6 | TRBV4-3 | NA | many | TGCGCCAGCAGCCATCGAGGGGTTTCACCCCTCCACTTT | CASSHRGVSPLHF
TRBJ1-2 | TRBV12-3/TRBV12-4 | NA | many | TGTGCCAGCAGTTTCGACAGGAATTATGGCTACACCTTC | CASSFDRNYGYTF
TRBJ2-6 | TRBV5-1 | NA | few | TGCGCCAGCAGCTTGAAGGACCCTGGGGCCAACGTCCTGACTTTC | CASSLKDPGANVLTF